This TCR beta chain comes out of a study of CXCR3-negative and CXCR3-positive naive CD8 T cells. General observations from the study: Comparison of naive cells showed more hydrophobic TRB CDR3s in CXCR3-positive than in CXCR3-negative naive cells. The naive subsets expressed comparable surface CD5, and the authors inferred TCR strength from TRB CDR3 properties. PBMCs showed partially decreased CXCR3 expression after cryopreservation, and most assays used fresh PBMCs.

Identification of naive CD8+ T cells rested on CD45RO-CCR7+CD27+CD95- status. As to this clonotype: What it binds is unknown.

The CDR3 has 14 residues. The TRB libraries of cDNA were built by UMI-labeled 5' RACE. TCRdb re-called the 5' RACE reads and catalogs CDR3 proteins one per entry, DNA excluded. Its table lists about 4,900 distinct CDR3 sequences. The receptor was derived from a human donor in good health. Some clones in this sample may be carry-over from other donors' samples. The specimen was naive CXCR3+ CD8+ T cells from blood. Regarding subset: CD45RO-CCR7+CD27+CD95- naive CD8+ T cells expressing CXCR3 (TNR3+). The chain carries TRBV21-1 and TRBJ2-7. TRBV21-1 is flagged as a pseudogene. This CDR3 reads CASSIGQDLYEQYF.